This T cell receptor (beta chain) was captured by sequencing in a study of blood T cell repertoires in COVID-19. Using immunoSEQ multiplex PCR, the repertoire was profiled, and TCRdb retains in-frame clones only, with some absent. The table includes about 130,000 clones, around 83% detected once. The CDR3 is 12 residues long. Per the germline V gene, CDR1 is GTSNPN and CDR2 is SVGIG (reference sequence). Between the trimmed V and J ends, which lost 1 base and 10 bases, there was a span of 11 bases. The rearrangement links TRBV30 to TRBJ1-5; D uncertain. The TCR originated in an elderly woman with acute or convalescent COVID-19. The sequenced sample consisted of peripheral blood. CDR3 nucleotide sequence: TGTGCCTGGAGTGCCGGTGAGAGTCCCCAGCATTTT. Its translation: CAWSAGESPQHF.